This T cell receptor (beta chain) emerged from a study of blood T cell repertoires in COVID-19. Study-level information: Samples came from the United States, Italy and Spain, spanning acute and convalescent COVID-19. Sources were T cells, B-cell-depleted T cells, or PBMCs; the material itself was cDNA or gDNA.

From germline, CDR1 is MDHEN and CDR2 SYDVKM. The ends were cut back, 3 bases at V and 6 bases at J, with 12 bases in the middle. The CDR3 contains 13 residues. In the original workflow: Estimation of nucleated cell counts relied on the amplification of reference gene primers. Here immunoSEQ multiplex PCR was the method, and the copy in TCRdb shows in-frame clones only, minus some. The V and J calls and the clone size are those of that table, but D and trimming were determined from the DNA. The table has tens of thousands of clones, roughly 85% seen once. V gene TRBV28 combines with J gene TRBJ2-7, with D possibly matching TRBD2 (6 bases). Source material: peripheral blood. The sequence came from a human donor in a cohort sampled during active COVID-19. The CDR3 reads CASSLILGGEQYF. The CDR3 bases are TGTGCCAGCAGTTTGATCCTCGGGGGCGAGCAGTACTTC.